A selection of T cell receptor beta chains follows, all from one sample in a study of T cells in tumors after PD-1 blockade. Using immunoSEQ multiplex PCR, the repertoire was profiled, and TCRdb retains in-frame clones only, with some absent. This sample has 45,000 or so clones, with approximately 80% found just once. The sample here was PBMCs, taken before anti-PD-1 therapy. The receptors come from a human donor with advanced basal cell or squamous cell carcinoma (not recorded which). Each CDR3 is given without its conserved first and last residue. Each record gives: V gene, CDR3 protein.

v_gene: TRBV28
CDR3aa: ASSPNRLGNQPQH

v_gene: TRBV3-1/TRBV3-2
CDR3aa: ASSQEYNEQF

v_gene: TRBV3-1/TRBV3-2
CDR3aa: ASSQAAYEQY

v_gene: TRBV5-6
CDR3aa: ASSLDVNRGVGTQY

v_gene: TRBV28
CDR3aa: ASSLLGGNEKLF

v_gene: TRBV12-3/TRBV12-4
CDR3aa: ATTPPDGYT

v_gene: TRBV27
CDR3aa: ASLPPRTGRETNEKLF

v_gene: TRBV1
CDR3aa: TSSQDRISLFGYT

v_gene: TRBV19
CDR3aa: ASSIRDREKVETQY

v_gene: TRBV5-1
CDR3aa: ASSLNVSPNNEQF

v_gene: TRBV5-8
CDR3aa: ASSLPDRVSVNTEAF

v_gene: TRBV3-1/TRBV3-2
CDR3aa: ASSHASVRSDYGYT

v_gene: TRBV6-4
CDR3aa: ASLSPGLRKRTDTQY

v_gene: TRBV2
CDR3aa: ASSSQGENSPLH

v_gene: TRBV4-1
CDR3aa: ASSQVDRSYEQY

v_gene: TRBV9
CDR3aa: ASSVGGRTGFQETQY

v_gene: TRBV28
CDR3aa: ASSRGVGASNSPLH

v_gene: TRBV6-5
CDR3aa: ASSYSSGTVYYEQY

v_gene: TRBV2
CDR3aa: ASSESWGRDTQY

v_gene: TRBV7-9
CDR3aa: ASSLAWGGTTDTQY

v_gene: TRBV10-3
CDR3aa: AISESTSGPQY

v_gene: TRBV18
CDR3aa: ASEQGPEAF

v_gene: TRBV21-1
CDR3aa: ASSGPLRQGSYSYEQY

v_gene: TRBV18
CDR3aa: ASLRAGNTGELF

v_gene: TRBV28
CDR3aa: ASTPFGEYYSGNTIY

v_gene: TRBV14
CDR3aa: ASSRQGGGNTIY

v_gene: TRBV5-6
CDR3aa: ASSLLTSGQETQY

v_gene: TRBV6-4
CDR3aa: ASSDSIGTEAF